This TCR beta chain came from a study of blood T cell repertoires in COVID-19. This clone came up once. V trimming: 5 bases; J trimming: 8 bases; junction bases outside the gene matches: 8. Germline values: CDR1 MNHEY, CDR2 SMNVEV (reference sequence). The CDR3 covers 15 residues. Measured with immunoSEQ multiplex PCR; TCRdb has only the in-frame clones, and not every one. The top ten hold 5.5% to 6.5% of the sample, which has fewer than 250,000 clones, around 88% seen once. Seattle participants joined during active infection and were tracked over time. The rearrangement uses TRBV27 and TRBJ1-6; 8 bases align to TRBD1. The TCR comes from a woman of 80 years or more with COVID-19, enrolled during active disease. Source material: peripheral blood. The CDR3 DNA is TGTGCCAGCAGTCGGGGACAGGTTGGGGATTCACCCCTCCACTTT. This gives the protein CASSRGQVGDSPLHF.